One and the same sample provided the 26 T cell receptor beta chains below, sequenced in a study of post-analysis software for immune sequencing data. The study, taken as a whole, reports: A handful of TRBV segments, including TRBV5-6, TRBV5-1 and TRBV20-1, were more frequent in patients than controls.

Unique molecular identifiers featured in each of the TCR beta cDNA libraries. One entry per CDR3 protein results from TCRdb running MiXCR on the PCR reads. The table records 750,000 to 950,000 distinct CDR3 sequences, around 53% of them present only once. Their antigen targets remain unknown. Sequencing was performed on blood. The source is a girl under 18 with multiple sclerosis.

The rearrangement joins TRBV3-1 to TRBJ1-2; D is uncertain. The CDR3 runs to 15 residues. Germline V lookup: CDR1 LGHDT, CDR2 YNNKEL (reference sequence). The V end was cut by 4 bases, the J end by 3 bases, with 15 bases between. The CDR3 loop reads CASSPTGKLDYGYTF. The CDR3 nucleotides read TGTGCCAGCAGCCCGACCGGGAAGCTGGACTATGGCTACACCTTC.

This clonotype was seen only a few times. The rearrangement joins TRBV11-2 to TRBJ2-1; 9 bases are shared with TRBD2. J was trimmed by 0 bases and V by 3 bases; bases with no gene match: 6. Germline CDR1 reads SGHAT; CDR2 reads FQNNGV. This CDR3 is built from 17 residues. The CDR3 loop is CASSFGVAGDSYNEQFF. CDR3 nucleotides: TGTGCCAGCAGCTTCGGGGTAGCGGGGGACTCCTACAATGAGCAGTTCTTC.

The chain combines TRBV11-2 with TRBJ2-7, with a possible D match to TRBD1 (5 bases). This CDR3 has 14 amino acids. Germline values: CDR1 SGHAT, CDR2 FQNNGV. V was pared by 5 bases and J by 2 bases, with 13 bases between. The CDR3, as DNA: TGTGCCAGCAGCACAGGCAGGACACCCTACGAGCAGTACTTC. It codes for CASSTGRTPYEQYF.

CDR3 in amino acids: CSAVKREGYQETQYF. CDR3 DNA: TGCAGTGCTGTAAAGCGGGAGGGGTACCAAGAGACCCAGTACTTC. V gene TRBV20-1 combines with J gene TRBJ2-5; the match to TRBD2 covers 10 bases. The germline gives CDR1 DFQATT, CDR2 SNEGSKA (reference sequence). The CDR3 contains 15 residues. V lost 5 bases to trimming and J lost 0 bases; unmatched junction nucleotides: 6.

This clonotype occurred a few times. J is TRBJ2-7 and V is TRBV5-6; 9 nucleotides match TRBD1. Germline lookup yields CDR1 SGHDT and CDR2 YYEEEE. V shed 0 bases and J 5 bases; nucleotides not matched to a gene: 3. This CDR3 contains 14 residues. DNA of the CDR3: TGTGCCAGCAGCTTGGACAGGGGGCTCGACGAGCAGTACTTC. Encoded protein: CASSLDRGLDEQYF.

V is TRBV29-1 and J is TRBJ2-3; 8 bases fit TRBD2. Germline CDR1 is SQVTM and CDR2 is ANQGSEA. The J segment lost 1 base and the V segment lost 0 bases, leaving 3 bases of the junction unmatched. The CDR3 runs to 15 residues. The chain's CDR3 is CSVEDRRGGTDTQYF. The CDR3 bases are TGCAGCGTTGAAGACAGGCGGGGGGGCACAGATACGCAGTATTTT.

This clonotype was observed a few times. This chain links TRBV20-1 with TRBJ1-2; D gene uncertain. Looked up from germline, CDR1 is DFQATT and CDR2 is SNEGSKA (reference sequence). V was cut by 6 bases and J by 3 bases, with 17 bases left in between. The length of the CDR3 is 14 residues. CDR3 bases: TGCAGTGCCCAGTCGACATTCCAATACTATGGCTACACCTTC. Protein sequence: CSAQSTFQYYGYTF.

The chain carries TRBV12-3 or TRBV12-4 and TRBJ2-1; D is perhaps TRBD1 (6 bases). V lost 2 bases, J lost 5 bases, and 25 bases lay in between. The CDR3 totals 19 residues. CDR3 protein: CASSLRSLVGGHIHNEQFF. The CDR3 DNA follows: TGTGCCAGCAGTTTACGATCACTGGTAGGGGGTCATATTCACAATGAGCAGTTCTTC.

This clonotype has just a few counts. The chain links TRBV7-9 to TRBJ2-5, with D perhaps TRBD2 (6 bases). The CDR3 has 15 residues. Germline V gene data show CDR1 as SEHNR and CDR2 as FQNEAQ (reference sequence). V lost 1 base and J 5 bases, leaving 14 bases between the germline ends. CDR3 DNA sequence: TGTGCCAGCAGCTTAGTAGGACTGGCGGGGGAGACCCAGTACTTC. It specifies CASSLVGLAGETQYF. The variable domain in full, completed from reference TRBV7-9 and TRBJ2-5, reads DTGVSQNPRHKITKRGQNVTFRCDPISEHNRLYWYRQTLGQGPEFLTYFQNEAQLEKSRLLSDRFSAERPKGSFSTLEIQRTEQGDSAMYLCASSLVGLAGETQYFGPGTRLLVL.

The V gene is TRBV7-9, the J gene TRBJ2-2; TRBD1 might be the D (6 bases). Germline loops: CDR1 SEHNR, CDR2 FQNEAQ (reference sequence). The CDR3 consists of 15 residues. The germline V and J ends were trimmed by 5 bases and 0 bases, with 10 bases remaining between them. The CDR3 region has the DNA TGTGCCAGCAGCCTTAGGACAGCGAACACCGGGGAGCTGTTTTTT. It yields the protein CASSLRTANTGELFF. The variable domain in full, with the rest retrieved from reference TRBV7-9 and TRBJ2-2, is DTGVSQNPRHKITKRGQNVTFRCDPISEHNRLYWYRQTLGQGPEFLTYFQNEAQLEKSRLLSDRFSAERPKGSFSTLEIQRTEQGDSAMYLCASSLRTANTGELFFGEGSRLTVL.

The chain employs TRBV2 and TRBJ2-3; D might be TRBD2 (6 bases). With 7 bases removed from V and 2 bases from J, the gap between germline ends came to 16 bases. This CDR3 comprises 15 residues. In germline, CDR1 is SNHLY, CDR2 FYNNEI. CDR3 in DNA: TGTGCCAGCATGGTCTGGCGGGGCAACACAGATACGCAGTATTTT. Protein product: CASMVWRGNTDTQYF.

The chain uses TRBV29-1 and TRBJ2-5; 8 bases are shared with TRBD1. The CDR3 runs 14 residues. Trimming took 2 bases from V and 6 from J; bases not matched to a gene: 8. Germline V gene lookup returns CDR1 SQVTM and CDR2 ANQGSEA. CDR3 nucleotides: TGCAGCGTTGAATTCGGCACAGGGGGGAAGACCCAGTACTTC. As protein: CSVEFGTGGKTQYF.

V is TRBV25-1 and J is TRBJ2-7, with 12 bases lining up with TRBD1. Germline V lookup: CDR1 MGHDK, CDR2 SYGVNS. This CDR3 is built from 18 residues. V was pared by 4 bases and J by 0 bases, with 10 bases of the junction left unmatched. The CDR3 sequence is CASSGSPGQGAFSYEQYF. Here the CDR3 DNA reads TGTGCCAGCAGTGGCTCCCCGGGACAGGGGGCTTTCTCCTACGAGCAGTACTTC.

This rearrangement joins TRBV20-1 to TRBJ2-3, with D possibly TRBD1 on 6 matching bases. The CDR3 runs to 16 residues. Trimming took 0 bases from V and 2 from J, leaving 15 bases between them. Per the germline V gene, CDR1 is DFQATT and CDR2 is SNEGSKA (reference sequence). In DNA, the CDR3 is TGCAGTGCTAGAGATTACAGGGCCGACCCCACAGATACGCAGTATTTT. Protein: CSARDYRADPTDTQYF.

There are a few counts of this clonotype. V and J are TRBV20-1 and TRBJ2-7; TRBD1 might be the D (5 bases). This CDR3 is 13 amino acids long. Per the germline V gene, CDR1 is DFQATT and CDR2 is SNEGSKA (reference sequence). Trimming took off 1 base at V and 2 bases at J, with 9 bases between the two ends. The CDR3 loop is CSARGAGTYEQYF. The CDR3 bases are TGCAGTGCTAGAGGGGCAGGGACCTACGAGCAGTACTTC.

The table lists this clonotype with many counts. V usage is TRBV20-1 and J usage is TRBJ2-7; D tentatively reads TRBD1 or TRBD2 (6 bases each). The V and J ends lost 3 bases and 0 bases respectively, with 15 bases between them. The V gene's germline CDR1 is DFQATT and CDR2 SNEGSKA (reference sequence). CDR3 length equals 15 residues. CDR3 region: CSASGGTQSSYEQYF. In DNA form, the CDR3 reads TGCAGTGCTAGCGGGGGCACCCAGAGCTCCTACGAGCAGTACTTC.

This sequence joins TRBV2 and TRBJ2-1; TRBD2 is a possible D gene (6 bases). Germline V lookup: CDR1 SNHLY, CDR2 FYNNEI. V lost 4 bases, J lost 2 bases, and 9 bases lay in between. The CDR3 runs to 14 residues. CDR3 residues: CASSVSGPYNEQFF. Written as DNA, the CDR3 is TGTGCCAGCAGTGTAAGCGGGCCCTACAATGAGCAGTTCTTC.

This clonotype was counted a single time. This chain links TRBV20-1 with TRBJ2-7, with D hard to call. From germline, CDR1 is DFQATT and CDR2 SNEGSKA (reference sequence). This CDR3 is built from 14 residues. V was clipped by 2 bases and J by 3 bases, with 14 bases between them. CDR3 bases: TGCAGTGCTAGACGCTCCCCGCCCGGCTACGAGCAGTACTTC. Translating gives CSARRSPPGYEQYF.

CDR3 amino acids: CASSQSPGENSPLHF. CDR3 nucleotide sequence: TGCGCCAGCAGTCAATCGCCGGGAGAGAATTCACCCCTCCACTTT. The chain carries TRBV23-1 and TRBJ1-6; D ambiguous. TRBV23-1 is identified as an open reading frame with a role that is uncertain. The V end was cut by 0 bases, the J end by 7 bases, with 10 bases between. The CDR3 has 15 amino acids.

This chain joins TRBV29-1 and TRBJ1-2; unclear D gene. CDR1 is SQVTM and CDR2 is ANQGSEA in the germline V gene. V lost 7 bases to trimming and J lost 8 bases, with 11 bases between them. The CDR3 is 10 residues long. The CDR3 reads CSALGGGYTF. The CDR3 DNA sequence: TGCAGCGCCCTGGGCGGCGGCTACACCTTC.

In its sample, this clonotype was seen a few times. The chain uses TRBV6-1 and TRBJ2-1, with 7 bases lining up with TRBD2. This CDR3 has 15 residues. Per the germline V gene, CDR1 is MNHNS and CDR2 is SASEGT. V lost 5 bases and J lost 8; bases outside the gene matches: 12. CDR3 sequence: CASSPGVAGVYEQFF. The DNA of the CDR3 is TGTGCCAGCAGTCCCGGGGTAGCGGGTGTCTATGAGCAGTTCTTC.

This clonotype was counted between two and nine times. This chain joins TRBV6-4 and TRBJ2-1; D unresolved. Germline V gene data show CDR1 as MRHNA and CDR2 as SNTAGT. V was shortened by 6 bases and J by 4 bases, with 19 bases between the two germline ends. CDR3 length: 16 residues. The DNA of the CDR3 is TGTGCCAGCAGCCCCCGCCCCCTTGGTGGGTACAATGAGCAGTTCTTC. Residues: CASSPRPLGGYNEQFF.

This clonotype has more than one count but fewer than ten. The chain links TRBV29-1 to TRBJ2-2, with 7 bases fitting TRBD1. Germline CDR1 and CDR2: SQVTM and ANQGSEA. The CDR3 is 15 residues long. V dropped 7 bases and J dropped 3; count of bases not matched to a gene: 11. The CDR3 sequence is CSATPDRLYTGELFF. CDR3 bases: TGCAGCGCGACCCCGGACAGGCTTTACACCGGGGAGCTGTTTTTT.

The rearrangement joins TRBV10-3 to TRBJ2-1, with 15 nucleotides matching TRBD2. The CDR3 runs 23 residues. The J segment lost 0 bases and the V segment lost 4 bases, leaving 19 bases of the junction unmatched. Germline CDR1 is ENHRY and CDR2 is SYGVKD. CDR3 nucleotides: TGTGCCATCAGTGTCTTGACAGTGGCCGGGACTAGCGGGAGGAGCAGCTCCTACAATGAGCAGTTCTTC. This gives the protein CAISVLTVAGTSGRSSSYNEQFF.

This clonotype turned up a few times. This rearrangement joins TRBV7-9 to TRBJ2-1; D uncertain. V dropped 6 bases and J dropped 4 bases, with 19 bases sitting between them. CDR3 length: 16 residues. CDR1 and CDR2 (germline): SEHNR, FQNEAQ (reference sequence). DNA for the CDR3: TGTGCCAGCAGTTCCCGAGCCAGTGGTCCGTACAATGAGCAGTTCTTC. Protein product: CASSSRASGPYNEQFF.

This chain links TRBV5-1 with TRBJ2-1, with D perhaps TRBD1 or TRBD2 (6 bases each). The germline V gene encodes CDR1 SGHRS and CDR2 YFSETQ. The CDR3 is made up of 15 amino acids. Trimming stripped 6 bases from V and 1 base from J, with 14 bases between. CDR3 loop: CASNRAGSSYNEQFF. The DNA of the CDR3 is TGCGCCAGCAACAGGGCGGGATCGTCCTACAATGAGCAGTTCTTC.